The clone carrying this TCR beta chain was found many times. Antigen specificity is unknown. The CDR3 runs 15 residues. Germline V gene lookup returns CDR1 SGHRS and CDR2 YFSETQ. Trimming took off 1 base at V and 4 bases at J, with 14 bases between the two ends. The data derive from a study of T cells in Graves' hyperthyroidism and ophthalmopathy. Uncontrolled infection, other autoimmune disease, pregnancy or lactation disqualified patients from enrolment. The investigators amplified TCR beta CDR3 regions from RNA transcripts. In the first-round RT-PCR of the TCR CDR3, the HTBI primer set was used. One entry per CDR3 protein results from TCRdb running MiXCR on the multiplex PCR reads. The data hold more than 350,000 distinct CDR3 sequences, with roughly 15% observed a single time. Study-wide results and caveats: Onset of ophthalmopathy came a median approximately 6.5 months after the model predicted it. Ophthalmopathy was distinguished from stable hyperthyroidism by 13 V-J signatures. Blood also carried most thyroid clonotypes expanded above 0.001.

This rearrangement joins TRBV5-1 to TRBJ1-1; possibly TRBD1 for D (6 bases). Sample: blood. The receptor was derived from a woman in her 30s with Graves' hyperthyroidism that later progressed to Graves' ophthalmopathy. CDR3 loop: CASSLFWGPRTEAFF. DNA for the CDR3: TGCGCCAGCAGCTTGTTTTGGGGGCCACGCACTGAAGCTTTCTTT.